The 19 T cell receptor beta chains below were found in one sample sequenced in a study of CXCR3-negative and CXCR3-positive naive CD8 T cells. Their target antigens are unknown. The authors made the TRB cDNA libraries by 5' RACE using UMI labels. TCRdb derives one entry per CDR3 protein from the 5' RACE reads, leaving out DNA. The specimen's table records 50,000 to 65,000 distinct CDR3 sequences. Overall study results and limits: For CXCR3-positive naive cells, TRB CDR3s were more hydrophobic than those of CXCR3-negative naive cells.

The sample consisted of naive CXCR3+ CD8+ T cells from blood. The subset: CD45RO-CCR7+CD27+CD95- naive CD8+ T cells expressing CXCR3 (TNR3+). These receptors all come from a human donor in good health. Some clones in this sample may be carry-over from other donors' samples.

The CDR3 sequence: CAQNYTDTQYF. V and J are TRBV6-5 and TRBJ2-3. Germline assignment: CDR1 MNHEY and CDR2 SVGAGI. This CDR3 comprises 11 residues.

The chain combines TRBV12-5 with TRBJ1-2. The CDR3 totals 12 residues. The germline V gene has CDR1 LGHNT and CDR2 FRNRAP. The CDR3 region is CASGLSYYGYTF.

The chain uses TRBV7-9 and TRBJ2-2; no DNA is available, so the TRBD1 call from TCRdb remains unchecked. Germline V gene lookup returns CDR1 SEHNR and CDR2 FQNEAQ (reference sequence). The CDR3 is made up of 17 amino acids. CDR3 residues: CASTTPLLLPNTGELFF.

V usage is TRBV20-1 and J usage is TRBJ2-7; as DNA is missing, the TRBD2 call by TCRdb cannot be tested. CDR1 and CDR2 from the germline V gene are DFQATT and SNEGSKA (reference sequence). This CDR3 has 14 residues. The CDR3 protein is CSARESWGVGEQYF.

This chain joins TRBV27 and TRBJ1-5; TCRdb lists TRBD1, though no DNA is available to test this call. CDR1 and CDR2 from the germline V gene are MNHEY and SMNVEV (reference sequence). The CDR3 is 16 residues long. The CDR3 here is CASSEENQGNYQPQHF.

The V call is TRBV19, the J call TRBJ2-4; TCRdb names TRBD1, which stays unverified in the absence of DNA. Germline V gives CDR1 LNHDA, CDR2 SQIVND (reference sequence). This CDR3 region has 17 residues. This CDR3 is CASSRVFPDSRTDIQYF.

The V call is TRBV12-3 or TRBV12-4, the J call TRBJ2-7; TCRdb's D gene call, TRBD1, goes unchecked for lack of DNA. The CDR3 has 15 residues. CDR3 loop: CASSVTMGQLYEQYF.

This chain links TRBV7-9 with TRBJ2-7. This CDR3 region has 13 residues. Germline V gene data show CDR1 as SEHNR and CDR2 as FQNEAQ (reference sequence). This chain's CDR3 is CASSLGETYEQYF.

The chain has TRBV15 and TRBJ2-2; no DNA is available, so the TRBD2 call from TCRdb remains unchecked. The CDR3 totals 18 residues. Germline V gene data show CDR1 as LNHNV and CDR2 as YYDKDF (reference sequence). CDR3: CATSRTAGRGQNTGELFF.

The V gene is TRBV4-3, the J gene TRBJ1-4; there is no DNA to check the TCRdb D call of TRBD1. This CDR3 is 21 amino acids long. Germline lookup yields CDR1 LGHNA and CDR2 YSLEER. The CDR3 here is CASSQEILVGQGVFENEKLFF.

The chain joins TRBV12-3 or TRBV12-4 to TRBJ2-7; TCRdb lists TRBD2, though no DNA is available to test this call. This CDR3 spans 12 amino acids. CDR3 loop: CASGAALYEQYF.

The chain's CDR3 is CASSATGIGEKLFF. V gene TRBV9 combines with J gene TRBJ1-4; checking the TCRdb D call of TRBD1 is not possible without DNA. CDR1 SGDLS and CDR2 YYNGEE come from the germline V gene. There are 14 residues in the CDR3.

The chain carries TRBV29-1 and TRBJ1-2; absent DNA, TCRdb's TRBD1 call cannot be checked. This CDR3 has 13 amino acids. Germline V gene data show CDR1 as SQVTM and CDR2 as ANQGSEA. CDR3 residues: CSVDGGQTYGYTF. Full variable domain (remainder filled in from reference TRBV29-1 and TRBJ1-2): SAVISQKPSRDICQRGTSLTIQCQVDSQVTMMFWYRQQPGQSLTLIATANQGSEATYESGFVIDKFPISRPNLTFSTLTVSNMSPEDSSIYLCSVDGGQTYGYTFGSGTRLTVV.

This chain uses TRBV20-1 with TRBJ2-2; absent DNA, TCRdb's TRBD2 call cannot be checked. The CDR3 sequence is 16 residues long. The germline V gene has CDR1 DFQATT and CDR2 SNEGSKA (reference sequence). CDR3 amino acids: CSAKRVFPDYTGELFF.

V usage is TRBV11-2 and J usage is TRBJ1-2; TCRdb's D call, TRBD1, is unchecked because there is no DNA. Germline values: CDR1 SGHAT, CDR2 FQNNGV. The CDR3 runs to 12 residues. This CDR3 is CASSSSGTDYTF.

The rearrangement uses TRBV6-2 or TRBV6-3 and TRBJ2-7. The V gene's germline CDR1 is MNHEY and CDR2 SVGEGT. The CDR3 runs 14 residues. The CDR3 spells CASSATGTTYEQYF.

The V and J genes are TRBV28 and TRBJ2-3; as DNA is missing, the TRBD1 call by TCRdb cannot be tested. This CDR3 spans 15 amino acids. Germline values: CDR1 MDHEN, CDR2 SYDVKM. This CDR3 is CASSDFGAGTDTQYF. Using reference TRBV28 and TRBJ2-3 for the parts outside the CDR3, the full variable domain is DVKVTQSSRYLVKRTGEKVFLECVQDMDHENMFWYRQDPGLGLRLIYFSYDVKMKEKGDIPEGYSVSREKKERFSLILESASTNQTSMYLCASSDFGAGTDTQYFGPGTRLTVL.

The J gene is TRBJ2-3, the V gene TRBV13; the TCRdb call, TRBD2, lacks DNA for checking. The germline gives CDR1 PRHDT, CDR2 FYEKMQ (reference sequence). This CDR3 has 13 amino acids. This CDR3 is CASSRERGPTQYF.

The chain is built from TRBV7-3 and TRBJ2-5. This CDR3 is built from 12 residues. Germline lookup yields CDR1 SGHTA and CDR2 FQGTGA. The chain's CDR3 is CASRGFGETQYF.